This TCR beta chain was observed in a study of beta chain features in type 1 diabetes. Overall study results and limits: Cells with high TCR expression could be over-represented by cDNA sequencing. Compared to healthy donors, patients appeared to have naive, central memory and Treg TCRB repertoires that were more alike. Shortening that was moderate but significant affected the TCRB CDR3s of Type 1 diabetes patients in all four CD4+ subsets. In type 1 diabetes patients, VDJ junctions had fewer insertions; deletions at these junctions were more frequent.

Trimming removed 7 bases from V and 0 bases from J, with 12 bases in between. The CDR3 length is 14 residues. CDR1 and CDR2 (germline): MDHEN, SYDVKM. cDNA synthesis used the whole RNA isolate, giving expressed TCRB sequences. Assay used: immunoSEQ multiplex PCR; TCRdb lists only in-frame clones, some missing. Of around 300,000 clones in the sample, roughly 9.6% are singletons; the top ten hold roughly 0.014%. A remark on this clone: Antigen specificity is unknown.

The sequence was obtained from a woman in her twenties or thirties in good health. The specimen was naive CD4+ T cells from blood. The V call is TRBV28, the J call TRBJ1-2; D not certain. CDR3 loop: CASKDYLSNYGYTF. For the CDR3, the DNA is TGTGCCAGCAAGGACTACTTATCTAACTATGGCTACACCTTC.